The next 20 T cell receptor beta chains were all read from a single sample in a study of cytomegalovirus exposure and HLA in healthy donors. Sequenced by immunoSEQ multiplex PCR; TCRdb stores in-frame clones only, minus some. The sample lists some 98,000 clones, 70% to 90% occurring once. Specimen: PBMCs. Receptors were obtained from a woman aged 25 to 39 in good health and CMV-seronegative.

V is TRBV6-6 and J is TRBJ2-1; possibly TRBD2 for D (6 bases). Per the germline V gene, CDR1 is MNHNY and CDR2 is SVGAGI (reference sequence). Deletions cut 7 bases from V and 4 bases from J, with 17 bases between. The CDR3 is made up of 15 amino acids. The CDR3 sequence is CASTPLGGSYNEQFF. The CDR3 DNA reads as TGTGCCAGCACCCCTCTTGGAGGGAGTTACAATGAGCAGTTCTTC.

The chain carries TRBV9 and TRBJ2-2, with TRBD1 matching over 8 bases. This CDR3 is built from 15 residues. Germline assignment: CDR1 SGDLS and CDR2 YYNGEE. Trimming at V came to 0 bases and at J to 5 bases, leaving 3 bases not matched to a gene. CDR3 coding DNA: TGTGCCAGCAGCGTAGTGACAGGGGTGACCGGGGAGCTGTTTTTT. Residues: CASSVVTGVTGELFF. Filled out from reference TRBV9 and TRBJ2-2, the complete variable domain reads DSGVTQTPKHLITATGQRVTLRCSPRSGDLSVYWYQQSLDQGLQFLIQYYNGEERAKGNILERFSAQQFPDLHSELNLSSLELGDSALYFCASSVVTGVTGELFFGEGSRLTVL.

This clone has only a few counts. V is TRBV29-1 and J is TRBJ2-2; D might be TRBD2 (5 bases). This CDR3 has 11 residues. V was trimmed by 6 bases and J by 5 bases, leaving 7 bases between them. The V gene's germline CDR1 is SQVTM and CDR2 ANQGSEA. The CDR3 reads CSVEGTGELFF. The DNA of the CDR3 is TGCAGCGTCGAGGGTACCGGGGAGCTGTTTTTT.

This rearrangement joins TRBV7-6 to TRBJ1-3, with TRBD1 matching 8 bases. This CDR3 contains 16 residues. Per the germline V gene, CDR1 is SGHVS and CDR2 is FNYEAQ. V lost 1 base, J lost 0 bases, and 2 bases stayed unmatched. CDR3 DNA sequence: TGTGCCAGCAGCTTAGATCAGGGGGCCTCTGGAAACACCATATATTTT. This encodes CASSLDQGASGNTIYF.

V usage is TRBV27 and J usage is TRBJ1-5; D is unclear. The CDR3 totals 14 residues. V gave up 2 bases and J gave up 9 bases, with 14 bases separating them. The germline gives CDR1 MNHEY, CDR2 SMNVEV (reference sequence). CDR3 in amino acids: CASSLISFGGPQHF. In DNA form, the CDR3 reads TGTGCCAGCAGTTTAATTTCCTTCGGAGGGCCCCAGCATTTT.

V gene TRBV5-4 combines with J gene TRBJ1-2, with 9 bases lining up with TRBD1. This CDR3 comprises 14 residues. With 4 bases clipped from V and 4 bases from J, the junction kept 5 bases outside the gene matches. CDR1 and CDR2 (germline): SGHNT, YYREEE (reference sequence). The CDR3 reads CASSRPGQGYGYTF. DNA of the CDR3: TGTGCCAGCAGCCGTCCGGGACAGGGCTATGGCTACACCTTC.

The rearrangement links TRBV28 to TRBJ2-1; 8 positions match TRBD1. The CDR3 runs to 14 residues. The trim removed 8 bases at V and 0 bases at J, leaving 3 bases unmatched. Germline V gene lookup returns CDR1 MDHEN and CDR2 SYDVKM. The CDR3, as DNA: TGTGCCAGCGGAACAGGGGGCTCCTACAATGAGCAGTTCTTC. This translates into CASGTGGSYNEQFF.

Remarks on this clone: The germline gene is not matched at one end of the junction; a read error may be the cause. This chain connects TRBV18 to TRBJ2-7, with 12 bases identical to TRBD2. The CDR3 is 15 residues long. From germline, CDR1 is KGHSH and CDR2 LQKENI. CDR3 protein: CASSPGSGTSGFADF. The CDR3 coding sequence is TGTGCCAGCTCACCAGGAAGCGGGACTAGCGGGTTTGCGGACTTC.

In its sample, this clone was seen once. The CDR3, as DNA: TGTGCCAGCAGCCTGGGTAGGGGAACTGGGGCCAACGTCCTGACTTTC. It specifies CASSLGRGTGANVLTF. The chain uses TRBV11-2 and TRBJ2-6; D perhaps matches TRBD1 (5 bases). Looked up from germline, CDR1 is SGHAT and CDR2 is FQNNGV. This CDR3 comprises 16 residues. The V gene lost 5 bases and the J gene lost 2 bases, with 13 bases spanning the gap.

This sequence joins TRBV25-1 and TRBJ2-2; TRBD2 is a possible D gene (6 bases). Trimming removed 2 bases at V and 7 bases at J, with 17 bases between. The CDR3 sequence is 16 residues long. CDR1 is MGHDK and CDR2 is SYGVNS in the germline V gene. The DNA of the CDR3 is TGTGCCAGCAGTGAACTAGCGTCCGACCGGATCGGGGAGCTGTTTTTT. As protein: CASSELASDRIGELFF.

The chain employs TRBV5-4 and TRBJ2-7, with 9 bases identical to TRBD1. This CDR3 is built from 14 residues. Germline V lookup: CDR1 SGHNT, CDR2 YYREEE (reference sequence). V gave up 4 bases and J gave up 4 bases; unmatched junction bases: 6. The CDR3 nucleotides read TGTGCCAGCAGCCACGGACAGGGGCGGTACGAGCAGTACTTC. Translation: CASSHGQGRYEQYF.

The J gene is TRBJ2-1, the V gene TRBV5-4; D is perhaps TRBD2 (6 bases). The germline V gene has CDR1 SGHNT and CDR2 YYREEE (reference sequence). The V end was cut by 0 bases, the J end by 2 bases, with 9 bases between. This CDR3 is 15 amino acids long. DNA of the CDR3: TGTGCCAGCAGCTTGGGACTAGTCGCCTACAATGAGCAGTTCTTC. This translates into CASSLGLVAYNEQFF.

This clone was counted once. The chain is built from TRBV7-8 and TRBJ1-3; weak D call: TRBD1 (6 bases). Germline assignment: CDR1 SGHVS and CDR2 FQNEAQ. The CDR3 covers 15 residues. V dropped 5 bases and J dropped 0 bases, with 11 bases sitting between them. CDR3 DNA sequence: TGTGCCAGCAGCGACCGGGACAACTCTGGAAACACCATATATTTT. Protein sequence: CASSDRDNSGNTIYF.

The V and J genes are TRBV7-3 and TRBJ1-1; TRBD1 matches at 7 bases. The CDR3 has 13 residues. Germline V gives CDR1 SGHTA, CDR2 FQGTGA. V shed 2 bases and J 4 bases; nucleotides not matched to a gene: 1. This CDR3 reads CASSLGTATEAFF. The CDR3 bases are TGTGCCAGCAGCTTAGGGACAGCCACTGAAGCTTTCTTT.

This clone has a handful of counts. The chain joins TRBV28 to TRBJ2-7, with 7 bases identical to TRBD1. Germline V gene data show CDR1 as MDHEN and CDR2 as SYDVKM. This CDR3 comprises 12 residues. With V trimmed by 6 bases and J by 3 bases, 2 bases remained unmatched. The CDR3 region has the DNA TGTGCCAGCAGCCGGGACAGCTACGAGCAGTACTTC. Translating it yields CASSRDSYEQYF.

The J gene is TRBJ1-2, the V gene TRBV27; D may be TRBD1 (6 bases). This CDR3 is built from 13 residues. V gave up 5 bases and J gave up 4 bases, with 11 bases separating them. Per germline, CDR1 MNHEY and CDR2 SMNVEV (reference sequence). The CDR3 sequence: CASSLGQLYGYTF. DNA for the CDR3: TGTGCCAGCAGTCTCGGACAGCTCTATGGCTACACCTTC.

This sequence joins TRBV7-3 and TRBJ2-7; 8 bases fit TRBD1. CDR3 length: 14 amino acids. CDR1 and CDR2 (germline): SGHTA, FQGTGA. V lost 4 bases and J lost 6; bases outside the gene matches: 8. CDR3: CASSSQTGVGEQYF. In DNA form, the CDR3 reads TGTGCCAGCAGCTCCCAGACAGGGGTTGGCGAGCAGTACTTC.

The chain carries TRBV7-2 and TRBJ2-4; TRBD2 matches at 15 bases. Germline CDR1 SGHTA, CDR2 FQGNSA. J gave up 0 bases and V 5 bases, and 8 bases lay outside the gene matches. This CDR3 has 19 amino acids. The CDR3 DNA sequence: TGTGCCAGCAGCGAGGGACTAGCGGGAGGTTTAGTAGCCAAAAACATTCAGTACTTC. Protein product: CASSEGLAGGLVAKNIQYF.

Worth noting for this clone: The junction and the germline gene differ at one end; a read error may be behind it. The chain has TRBV6-5 and TRBJ1-2; 9 bases align to TRBD1. The germline gives CDR1 MNHEY, CDR2 SVGAGI. The CDR3 is made up of 12 amino acids. The CDR3 DNA reads TGTGCCAGCAGTTACCGACAGGGGGAAATCCACTTC. Amino acids: CASSYRQGEIHF.

The V and J genes are TRBV6-4 and TRBJ2-1; 9 bases match TRBD2. Germline trimming cut 8 bases from V and 2 bases from J; bases unmatched to any gene: 7. CDR3 length equals 15 residues. CDR1 and CDR2 (germline): MRHNA, SNTAGT. CDR3 sequence (DNA): TGTGCCAGCTCAAAGGCTAGCGGGACCTACAATGAGCAGTTCTTC. It encodes CASSKASGTYNEQFF.